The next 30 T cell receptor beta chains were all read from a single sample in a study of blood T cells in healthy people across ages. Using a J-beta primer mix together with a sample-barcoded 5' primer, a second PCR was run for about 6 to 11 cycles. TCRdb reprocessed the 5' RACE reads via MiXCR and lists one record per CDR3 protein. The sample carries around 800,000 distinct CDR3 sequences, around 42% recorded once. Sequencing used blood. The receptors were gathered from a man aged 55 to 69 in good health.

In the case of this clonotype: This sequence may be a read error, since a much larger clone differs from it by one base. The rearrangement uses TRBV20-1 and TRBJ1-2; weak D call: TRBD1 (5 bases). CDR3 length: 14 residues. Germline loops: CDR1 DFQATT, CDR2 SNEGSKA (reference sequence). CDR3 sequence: CSARDTQGYYDYTF. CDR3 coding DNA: TGCAGTGCTAGAGATACGCAGGGATACTATGACTACACCTTC.

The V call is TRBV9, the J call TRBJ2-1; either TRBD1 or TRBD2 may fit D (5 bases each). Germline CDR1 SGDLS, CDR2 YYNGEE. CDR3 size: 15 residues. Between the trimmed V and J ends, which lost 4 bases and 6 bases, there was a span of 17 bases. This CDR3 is CASSSPPGTVNEQFF. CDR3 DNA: TGTGCCAGCAGCTCACCCCCCGGGACCGTCAATGAGCAGTTCTTC.

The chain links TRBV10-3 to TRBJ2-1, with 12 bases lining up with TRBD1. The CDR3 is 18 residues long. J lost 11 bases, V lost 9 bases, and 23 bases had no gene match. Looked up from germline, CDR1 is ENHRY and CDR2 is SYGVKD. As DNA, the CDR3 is TGTGCCATAAAACAACCGGGACAGGGGGCGCAGCACACTAACCAGCAGTTCTTC. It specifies CAIKQPGQGAQHTNQQFF.

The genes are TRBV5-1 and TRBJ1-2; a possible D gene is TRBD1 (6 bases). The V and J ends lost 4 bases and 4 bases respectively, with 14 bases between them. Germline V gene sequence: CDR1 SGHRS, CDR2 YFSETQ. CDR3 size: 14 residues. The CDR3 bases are TGCGCCAGCAGCCTCAGGCAGGGGAGCTATGGCTACACCTTC. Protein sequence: CASSLRQGSYGYTF.

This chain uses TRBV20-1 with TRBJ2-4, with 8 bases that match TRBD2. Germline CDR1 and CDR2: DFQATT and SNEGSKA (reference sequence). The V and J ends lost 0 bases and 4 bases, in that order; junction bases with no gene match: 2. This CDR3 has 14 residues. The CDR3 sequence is CSARDPGGKNIQYF. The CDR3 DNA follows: TGCAGTGCTAGAGACCCGGGGGGGAAAAACATTCAGTACTTC.

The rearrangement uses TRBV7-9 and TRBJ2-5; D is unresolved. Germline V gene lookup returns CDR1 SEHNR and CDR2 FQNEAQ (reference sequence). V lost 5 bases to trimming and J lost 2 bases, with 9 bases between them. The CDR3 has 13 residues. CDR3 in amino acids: CASSPTEQETQYF. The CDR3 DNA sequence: TGTGCCAGCAGCCCTACAGAGCAAGAGACCCAGTACTTC.

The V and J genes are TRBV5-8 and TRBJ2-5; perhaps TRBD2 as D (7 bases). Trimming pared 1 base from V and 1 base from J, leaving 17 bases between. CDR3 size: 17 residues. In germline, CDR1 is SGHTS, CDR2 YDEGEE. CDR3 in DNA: TGTGCCAGCAGCTTGAGGTTGGGGAGGGGGGCCCAAGAGACCCAGTACTTC. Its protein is CASSLRLGRGAQETQYF. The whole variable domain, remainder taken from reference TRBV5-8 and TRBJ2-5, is EAGVTQSPTHLIKTRGQQATLRCSPISGHTSVYWYQQALGLGLQFLLWYDEGEERNRGNFPPRFSGRQFPNYSSELNVNALELEDSALYLCASSLRLGRGAQETQYFGPGTRLLVL.

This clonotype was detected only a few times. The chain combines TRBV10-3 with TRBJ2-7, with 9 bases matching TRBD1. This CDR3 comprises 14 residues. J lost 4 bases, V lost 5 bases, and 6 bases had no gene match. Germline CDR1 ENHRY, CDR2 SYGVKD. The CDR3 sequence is CAISSGTGMYEQYF. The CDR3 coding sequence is TGTGCCATCAGTTCCGGGACAGGGATGTACGAGCAGTACTTC.

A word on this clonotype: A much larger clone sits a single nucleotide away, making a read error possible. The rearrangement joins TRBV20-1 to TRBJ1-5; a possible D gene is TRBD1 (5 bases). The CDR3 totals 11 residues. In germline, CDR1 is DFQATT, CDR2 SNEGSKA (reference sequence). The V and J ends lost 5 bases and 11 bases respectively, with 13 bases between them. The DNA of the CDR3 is TGCAGTGCTGGCCCGGGGGTAGCCCAGCATTTT. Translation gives CSAGPGVAQHF.

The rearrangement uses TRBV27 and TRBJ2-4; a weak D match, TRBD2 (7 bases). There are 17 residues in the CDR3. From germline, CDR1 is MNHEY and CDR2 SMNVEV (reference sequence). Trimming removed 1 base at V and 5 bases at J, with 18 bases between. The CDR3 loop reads CASSLYRGGRRENIQYF. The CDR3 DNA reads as TGTGCCAGCAGTTTATATAGGGGGGGCCGGCGTGAAAACATTCAGTACTTC.

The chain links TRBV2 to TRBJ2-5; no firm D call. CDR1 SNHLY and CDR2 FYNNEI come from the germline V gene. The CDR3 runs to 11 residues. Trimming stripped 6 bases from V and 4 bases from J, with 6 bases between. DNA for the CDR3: TGTGCCAGCAGCTGGTTAGAGACCCAGTACTTC. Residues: CASSWLETQYF. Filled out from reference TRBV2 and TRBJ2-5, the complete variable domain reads EPEVTQTPSHQVTQMGQEVILRCVPISNHLYFYWYRQILGQKVEFLVSFYNNEISEKSEIFDDQFSVERPDGSNFTLKIRSTKLEDSAMYFCASSWLETQYFGPGTRLLVL.

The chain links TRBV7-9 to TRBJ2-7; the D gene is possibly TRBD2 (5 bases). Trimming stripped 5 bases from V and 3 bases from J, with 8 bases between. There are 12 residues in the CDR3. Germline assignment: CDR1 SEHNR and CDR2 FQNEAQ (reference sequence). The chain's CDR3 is CASSKDYYEQYF. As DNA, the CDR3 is TGTGCCAGCAGCAAAGACTACTACGAGCAGTACTTC.

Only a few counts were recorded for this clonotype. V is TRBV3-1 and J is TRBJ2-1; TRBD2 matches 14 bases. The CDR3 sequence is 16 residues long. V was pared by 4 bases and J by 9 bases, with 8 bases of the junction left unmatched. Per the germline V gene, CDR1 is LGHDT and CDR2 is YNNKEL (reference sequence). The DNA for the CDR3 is TGTGCCAGCAGCCTCGTGACTAGCGGGGGGGCCTTTGAGCAGTTCTTC. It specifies CASSLVTSGGAFEQFF.

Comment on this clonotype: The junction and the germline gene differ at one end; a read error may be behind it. In nucleotides, the CDR3 is TGTGCCAGCAGTCAAGCTGGTACAGAAGAGGCCCAGTACTTC. This translates into CASSQAGTEEAQYF. The gene calls are TRBV7-7 and TRBJ2-5; D ambiguous. The germline V gene encodes CDR1 SSHAT and CDR2 FNYEAQ (reference sequence). The CDR3 contains 14 residues.

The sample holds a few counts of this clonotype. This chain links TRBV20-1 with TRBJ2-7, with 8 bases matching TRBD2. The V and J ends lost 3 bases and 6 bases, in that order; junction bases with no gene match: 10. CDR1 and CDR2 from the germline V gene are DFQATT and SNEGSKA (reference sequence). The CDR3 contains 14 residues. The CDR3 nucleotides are TGCAGTGCTAGGGAGACTAGCGTAAATGGCGAGCAGTACTTC. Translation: CSARETSVNGEQYF.

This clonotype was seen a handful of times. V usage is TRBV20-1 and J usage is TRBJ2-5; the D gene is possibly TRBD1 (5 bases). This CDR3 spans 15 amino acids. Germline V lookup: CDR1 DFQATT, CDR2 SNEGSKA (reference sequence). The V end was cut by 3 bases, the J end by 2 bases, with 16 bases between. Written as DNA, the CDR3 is TGCAGTGCTAGGGGATTTGGGGCCGAGCAAGAGACCCAGTACTTC. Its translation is CSARGFGAEQETQYF.

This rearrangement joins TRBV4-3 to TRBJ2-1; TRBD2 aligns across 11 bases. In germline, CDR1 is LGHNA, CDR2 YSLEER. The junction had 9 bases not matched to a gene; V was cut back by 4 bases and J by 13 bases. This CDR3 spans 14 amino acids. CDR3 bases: TGCGCCAGCAGCCCGGGACTAGCGGCTGAGACCCAGTTCTTC. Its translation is CASSPGLAAETQFF.

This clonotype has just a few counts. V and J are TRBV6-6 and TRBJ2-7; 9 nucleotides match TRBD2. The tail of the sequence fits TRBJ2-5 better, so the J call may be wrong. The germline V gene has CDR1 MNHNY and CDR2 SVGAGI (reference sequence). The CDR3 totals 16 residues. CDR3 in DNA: TGTGCCAGCACCAATGTAGCGGGGGCCCTCGGGGGGACCCAGTACTTC. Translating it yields CASTNVAGALGGTQYF.

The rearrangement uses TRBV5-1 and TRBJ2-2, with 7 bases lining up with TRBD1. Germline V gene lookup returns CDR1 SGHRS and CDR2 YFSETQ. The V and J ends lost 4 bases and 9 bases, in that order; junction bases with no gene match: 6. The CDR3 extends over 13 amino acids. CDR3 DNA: TGCGCCAGCAGCCCCGGACAGGCCAGGGAGCTGTTTTTT. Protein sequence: CASSPGQARELFF.

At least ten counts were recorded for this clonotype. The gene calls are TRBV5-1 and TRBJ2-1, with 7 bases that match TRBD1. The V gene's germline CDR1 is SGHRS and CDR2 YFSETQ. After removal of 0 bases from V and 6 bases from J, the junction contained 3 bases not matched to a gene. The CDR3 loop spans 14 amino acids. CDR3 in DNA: TGCGCCAGCAGCTTGGTACAGGGGATCAATGAGCAGTTCTTC. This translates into CASSLVQGINEQFF.

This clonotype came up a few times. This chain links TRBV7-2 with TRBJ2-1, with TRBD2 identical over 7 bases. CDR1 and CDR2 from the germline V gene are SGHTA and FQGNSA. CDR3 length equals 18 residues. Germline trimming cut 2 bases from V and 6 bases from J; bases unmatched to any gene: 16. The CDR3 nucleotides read TGTGCCAGCAGCTTAATTGGGGCCGGGAGGTTTAAGGGCAATGAGCAGTTCTTC. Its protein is CASSLIGAGRFKGNEQFF. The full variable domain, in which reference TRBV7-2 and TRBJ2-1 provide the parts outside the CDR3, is GAGVSQSPSNKVTEKGKDVELRCDPISGHTALYWYRQSLGQGLEFLIYFQGNSAPDKSGLPSDRFSAERTGGSVSTLTIQRTQQEDSAVYLCASSLIGAGRFKGNEQFFGPGTRLTVL.

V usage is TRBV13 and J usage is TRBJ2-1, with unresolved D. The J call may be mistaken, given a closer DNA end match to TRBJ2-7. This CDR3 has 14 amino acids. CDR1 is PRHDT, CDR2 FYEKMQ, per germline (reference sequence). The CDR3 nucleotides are TGTGCCAGCAGCTTAGGTGCCGGCTACAATGAGCAGTACTTC. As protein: CASSLGAGYNEQYF.

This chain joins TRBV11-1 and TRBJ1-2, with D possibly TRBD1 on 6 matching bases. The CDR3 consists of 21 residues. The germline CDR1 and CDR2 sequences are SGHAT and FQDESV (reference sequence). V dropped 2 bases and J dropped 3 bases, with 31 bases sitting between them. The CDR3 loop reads CASSLKSAPDVWQGIYYGYTF. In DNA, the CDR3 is TGTGCCAGCAGCTTAAAATCGGCGCCTGACGTCTGGCAGGGGATATACTATGGCTACACCTTC. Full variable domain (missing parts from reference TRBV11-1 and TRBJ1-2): EAEVAQSPRYKITEKSQAVAFWCDPISGHATLYWYRQILGQGPELLVQFQDESVVDDSQLPKDRFSAERLKGVDSTLKIQPAELGDSAMYLCASSLKSAPDVWQGIYYGYTFGSGTRLTVV.

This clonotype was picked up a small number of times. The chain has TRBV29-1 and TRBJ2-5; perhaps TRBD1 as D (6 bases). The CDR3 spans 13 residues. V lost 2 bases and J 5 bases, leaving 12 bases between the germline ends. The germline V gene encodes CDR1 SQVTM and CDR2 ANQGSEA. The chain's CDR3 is CSVERLRGETQYF. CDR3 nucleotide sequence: TGCAGCGTTGAACGACTTAGGGGGGAGACCCAGTACTTC.

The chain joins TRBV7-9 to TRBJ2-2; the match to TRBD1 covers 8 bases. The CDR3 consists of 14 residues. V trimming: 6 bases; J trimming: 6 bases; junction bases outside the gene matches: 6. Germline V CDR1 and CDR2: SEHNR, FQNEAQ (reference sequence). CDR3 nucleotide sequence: TGTGCCAGCAGATCCGACAGGGGTGCCGGGGAGCTGTTTTTT. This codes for CASRSDRGAGELFF.

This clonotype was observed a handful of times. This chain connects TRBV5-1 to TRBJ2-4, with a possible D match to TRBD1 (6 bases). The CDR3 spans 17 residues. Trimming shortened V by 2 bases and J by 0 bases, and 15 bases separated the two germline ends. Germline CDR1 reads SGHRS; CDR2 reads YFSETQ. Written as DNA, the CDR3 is TGCGCCAGCAGCTTAATATCAGGGGACCTAGCCAAAAACATTCAGTACTTC. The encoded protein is CASSLISGDLAKNIQYF.

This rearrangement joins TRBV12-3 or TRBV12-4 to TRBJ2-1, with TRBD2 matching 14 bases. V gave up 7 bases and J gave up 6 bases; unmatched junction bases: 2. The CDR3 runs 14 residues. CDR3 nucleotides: TGTGCCAGCACCGGGACTAGCGGGGGCAATGAGCAGTTCTTC. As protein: CASTGTSGGNEQFF.

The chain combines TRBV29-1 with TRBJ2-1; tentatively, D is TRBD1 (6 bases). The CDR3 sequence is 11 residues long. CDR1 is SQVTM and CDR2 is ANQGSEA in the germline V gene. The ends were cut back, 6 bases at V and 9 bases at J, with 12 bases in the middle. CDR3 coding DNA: TGCAGCGTCGCCGGGACACCTGAGCAGTTCTTC. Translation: CSVAGTPEQFF.

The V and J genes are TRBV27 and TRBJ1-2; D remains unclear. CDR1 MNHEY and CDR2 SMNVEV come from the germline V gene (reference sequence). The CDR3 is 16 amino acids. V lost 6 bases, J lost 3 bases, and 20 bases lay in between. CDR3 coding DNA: TGTGCCAGCAGCCCCCTTGGGTCCGTCCAGGACTATGGCTACACCTTC. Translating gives CASSPLGSVQDYGYTF.

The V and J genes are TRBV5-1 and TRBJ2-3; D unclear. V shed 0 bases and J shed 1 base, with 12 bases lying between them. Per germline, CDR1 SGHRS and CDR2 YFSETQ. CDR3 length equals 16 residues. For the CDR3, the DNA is TGCGCCAGCAGCTTGGATCCCCCCTCTGGCACAGATACGCAGTATTTT. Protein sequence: CASSLDPPSGTDTQYF. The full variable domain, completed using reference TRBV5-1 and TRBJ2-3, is KAGVTQTPRYLIKTRGQQVTLSCSPISGHRSVSWYQQTPGQGLQFLFEYFSETQRNKGNFPGRFSGRQFSNSRSEMNVSTLELGDSALYLCASSLDPPSGTDTQYFGPGTRLTVL.